The rows below give T cell receptor beta chains drawn from one sample of a study of blood T cells in healthy people across ages. TCRdb reprocessed the 5' RACE reads via MiXCR and lists one record per CDR3 protein. The data show some 670,000 distinct CDR3 sequences, with roughly half seen just once and approximately 13% held by the top ten. The material sequenced was blood. All receptors derive from a woman aged 80 or over in good health. Both conserved end residues are part of each CDR3. Clone size is given for some rows only: seen once, a few or many times, or a class if the clone is expanded.

clone size: -
V gene: TRBV5-1
CDR3 protein: CASSFATGGQETQYF

clone size: many
V gene: TRBV6-5
CDR3 protein: CASSDDPQFEAFF

clone size: -
V gene: TRBV6-4
CDR3 protein: CASSGTSGAYNEQFF

clone size: -
V gene: TRBV2
CDR3 protein: CATKQGSPNEQFF

clone size: -
V gene: TRBV9
CDR3 protein: CASSVDPGPHTGELFF

clone size: many
V gene: TRBV4-1
CDR3 protein: CASSRLLGPGVTDTQYF

clone size: -
V gene: TRBV12-3/TRBV12-4
CDR3 protein: CASRQGRGQPQHF

clone size: few
V gene: TRBV6-1
CDR3 protein: CASSEGGVETQYF

clone size: few
V gene: TRBV7-9
CDR3 protein: CASNRPLRLPRAELFF

clone size: many
V gene: TRBV9
CDR3 protein: CASSVGGEQETQYF

clone size: -
V gene: TRBV12-3/TRBV12-4
CDR3 protein: CASIAGGGYTF

clone size: few
V gene: TRBV2
CDR3 protein: CASGTDPWPQHF

clone size: -
V gene: TRBV24-1
CDR3 protein: CATSDFIPGTSYNEQFF

clone size: many
V gene: TRBV28
CDR3 protein: CASSIAGVQYNEQFF

clone size: many
V gene: TRBV27
CDR3 protein: CASRGYASRSSYEQYF

clone size: few
V gene: TRBV3-1
CDR3 protein: CASSSNDRVETQYF

clone size: few
V gene: TRBV7-2
CDR3 protein: CASRTDRGEQYF

clone size: -
V gene: TRBV6-2/TRBV6-3
CDR3 protein: CASSPLLAGVEDTQYF

clone size: -
V gene: TRBV12-3/TRBV12-4
CDR3 protein: CASTRSLVGEQYF

clone size: once
V gene: TRBV4-1
CDR3 protein: CASSKRDRDIENEQYF

clone size: -
V gene: TRBV7-9
CDR3 protein: CASSSSSWGNTGELFF

clone size: many
V gene: TRBV20-1
CDR3 protein: CSVLAADRSYEQYF

clone size: -
V gene: TRBV12-3/TRBV12-4
CDR3 protein: CASSVIFGNEQYF

clone size: -
V gene: TRBV14
CDR3 protein: CASSQVYAETGKNSPLHF

clone size: many
V gene: TRBV3-1
CDR3 protein: CASSNPGRGTNEKLFF

clone size: -
V gene: TRBV7-3
CDR3 protein: CASSPSGGPYPYNEQYF

clone size: -
V gene: TRBV20-1
CDR3 protein: CSARREGLYEQYF

clone size: many
V gene: TRBV7-9
CDR3 protein: CASSLGERAPQHF

clone size: many
V gene: TRBV12-3/TRBV12-4
CDR3 protein: CASSLLGGYGYTF

clone size: -
V gene: TRBV6-5
CDR3 protein: CASSYSVGSAGGGLNEQFF

clone size: few
V gene: TRBV2
CDR3 protein: CASGSGSYNEQFF

clone size: -
V gene: TRBV6-6
CDR3 protein: CASSYSGIQFF

clone size: -
V gene: TRBV27
CDR3 protein: CASSPGHLPYEQYF

clone size: -
V gene: TRBV20-1
CDR3 protein: CSAHDRLGFDEQYF

clone size: -
V gene: TRBV7-8
CDR3 protein: CASSGDRGVYGYTF

clone size: once
V gene: TRBV12-3/TRBV12-4
CDR3 protein: CASSKGGGRETQYF

clone size: many
V gene: TRBV3-1
CDR3 protein: CASSHAPGEQYF

clone size: -
V gene: TRBV7-3
CDR3 protein: CASSLLGGYYNEQFF

clone size: -
V gene: TRBV28
CDR3 protein: CASSYGGEAYEQYF

clone size: -
V gene: TRBV20-1
CDR3 protein: CSARDPIRIVYGYTF

clone size: few
V gene: TRBV28
CDR3 protein: CASYKAGGPNNEQFF

clone size: -
V gene: TRBV6-1
CDR3 protein: CASSEDRGRQPQHF

clone size: -
V gene: TRBV15
CDR3 protein: CATSSRDIDTQYF

clone size: -
V gene: TRBV16
CDR3 protein: CASSQDRVNTEAFF

clone size: many
V gene: TRBV5-1
CDR3 protein: CASSLAASGANVLTF